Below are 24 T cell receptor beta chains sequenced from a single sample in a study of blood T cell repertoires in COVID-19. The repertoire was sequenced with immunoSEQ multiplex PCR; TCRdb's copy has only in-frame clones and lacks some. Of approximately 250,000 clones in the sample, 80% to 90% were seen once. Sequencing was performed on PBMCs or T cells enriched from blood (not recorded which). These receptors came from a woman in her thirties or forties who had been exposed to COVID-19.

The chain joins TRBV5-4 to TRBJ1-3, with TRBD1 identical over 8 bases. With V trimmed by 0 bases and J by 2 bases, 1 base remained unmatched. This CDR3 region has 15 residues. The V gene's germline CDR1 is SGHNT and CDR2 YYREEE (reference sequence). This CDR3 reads CASSLGQGTGNTIYF. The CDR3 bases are TGTGCCAGCAGCTTGGGACAGGGGACTGGAAACACCATATATTTT. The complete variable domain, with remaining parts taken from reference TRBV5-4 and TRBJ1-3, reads ETGVTQSPTHLIKTRGQQVTLRCSSQSGHNTVSWYQQALGQGPQFIFQYYREEENGRGNFPPRFSGLQFPNYSSELNVNALELDDSALYLCASSLGQGTGNTIYFGEGSWLTVV.

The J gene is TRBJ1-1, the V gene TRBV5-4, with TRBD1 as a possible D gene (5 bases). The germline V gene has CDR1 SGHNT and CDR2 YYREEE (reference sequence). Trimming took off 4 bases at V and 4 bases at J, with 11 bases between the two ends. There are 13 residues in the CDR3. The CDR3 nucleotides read TGTGCCAGCAGCGGAGGGGTTAGCACTGAAGCTTTCTTT. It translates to CASSGGVSTEAFF.

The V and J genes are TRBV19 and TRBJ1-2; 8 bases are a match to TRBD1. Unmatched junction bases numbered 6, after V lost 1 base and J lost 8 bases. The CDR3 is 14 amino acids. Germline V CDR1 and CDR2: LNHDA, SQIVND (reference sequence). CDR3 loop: CASSIGPGGNGYTF. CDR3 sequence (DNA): TGTGCCAGTAGTATAGGCCCAGGGGGCAACGGCTACACCTTC.

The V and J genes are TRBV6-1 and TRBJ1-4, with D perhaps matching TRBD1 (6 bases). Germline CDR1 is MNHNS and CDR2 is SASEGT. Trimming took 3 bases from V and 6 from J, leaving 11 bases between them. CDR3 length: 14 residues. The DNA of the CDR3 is TGTGCCAGCAGTGATAGCAGGGGATATGAAAAACTGTTTTTT. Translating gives CASSDSRGYEKLFF.

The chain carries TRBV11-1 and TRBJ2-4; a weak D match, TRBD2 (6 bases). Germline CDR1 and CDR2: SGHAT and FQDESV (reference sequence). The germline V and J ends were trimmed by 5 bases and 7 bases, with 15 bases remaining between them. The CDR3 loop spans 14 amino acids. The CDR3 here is CASSPASVGNIQYF. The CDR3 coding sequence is TGTGCCAGCAGCCCCGCTAGCGTGGGGAACATTCAGTACTTC.

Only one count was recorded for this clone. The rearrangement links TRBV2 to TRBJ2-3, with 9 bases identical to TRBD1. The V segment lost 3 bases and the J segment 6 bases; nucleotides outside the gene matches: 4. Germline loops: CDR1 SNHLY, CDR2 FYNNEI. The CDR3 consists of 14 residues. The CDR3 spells CASSDADRGDTQYF. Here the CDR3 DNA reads TGTGCCAGCAGTGACGCCGACAGGGGGGATACGCAGTATTTT.

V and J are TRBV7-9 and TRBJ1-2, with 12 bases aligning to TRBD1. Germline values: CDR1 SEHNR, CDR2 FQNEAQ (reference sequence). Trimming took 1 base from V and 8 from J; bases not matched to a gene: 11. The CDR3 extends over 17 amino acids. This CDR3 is CASSLVVGTGGVNGYTF. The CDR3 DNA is TGTGCCAGCAGCTTAGTGGTGGGGACAGGGGGCGTAAACGGCTACACCTTC. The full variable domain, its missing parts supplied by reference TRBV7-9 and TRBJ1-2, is DTGVSQNPRHKITKRGQNVTFRCDPISEHNRLYWYRQTLGQGPEFLTYFQNEAQLEKSRLLSDRFSAERPKGSFSTLEIQRTEQGDSAMYLCASSLVVGTGGVNGYTFGSGTRLTVV.

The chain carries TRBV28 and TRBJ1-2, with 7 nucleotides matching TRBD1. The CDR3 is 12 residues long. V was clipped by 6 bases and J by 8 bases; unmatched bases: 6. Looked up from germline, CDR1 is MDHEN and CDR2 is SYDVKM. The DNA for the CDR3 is TGTGCCAGCAGCCTGACAGGGCGAGGCTACACCTTC. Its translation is CASSLTGRGYTF.

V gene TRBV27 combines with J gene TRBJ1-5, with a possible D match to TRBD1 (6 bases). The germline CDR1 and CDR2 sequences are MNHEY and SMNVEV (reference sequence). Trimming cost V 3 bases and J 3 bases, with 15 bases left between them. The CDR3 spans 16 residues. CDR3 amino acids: CASSFSRDRYNQPQHF. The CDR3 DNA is TGTGCCAGCAGTTTCTCCAGAGACAGGTACAATCAGCCCCAGCATTTT.

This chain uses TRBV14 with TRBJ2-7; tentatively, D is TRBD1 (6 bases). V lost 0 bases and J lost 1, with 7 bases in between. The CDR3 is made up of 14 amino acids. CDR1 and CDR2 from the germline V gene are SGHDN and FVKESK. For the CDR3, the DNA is TGTGCCAGCAGCCAAGAGGGACAATCCTACGAGCAGTACTTC. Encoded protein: CASSQEGQSYEQYF.

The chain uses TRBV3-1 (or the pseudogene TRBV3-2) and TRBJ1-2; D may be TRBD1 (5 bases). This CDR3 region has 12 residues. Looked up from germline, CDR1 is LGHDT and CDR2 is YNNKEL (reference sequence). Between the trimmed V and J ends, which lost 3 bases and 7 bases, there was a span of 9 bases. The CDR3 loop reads CASSHYQGGYTF. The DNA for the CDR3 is TGTGCCAGCAGCCACTACCAGGGTGGCTACACCTTC.

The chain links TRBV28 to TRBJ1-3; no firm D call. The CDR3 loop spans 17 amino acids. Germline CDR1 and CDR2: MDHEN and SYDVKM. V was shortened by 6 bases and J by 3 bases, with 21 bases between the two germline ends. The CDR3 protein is CASSTPAPSGRGNTIYF. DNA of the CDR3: TGTGCCAGCAGCACGCCTGCCCCCTCGGGTCGTGGAAACACCATATATTTT.

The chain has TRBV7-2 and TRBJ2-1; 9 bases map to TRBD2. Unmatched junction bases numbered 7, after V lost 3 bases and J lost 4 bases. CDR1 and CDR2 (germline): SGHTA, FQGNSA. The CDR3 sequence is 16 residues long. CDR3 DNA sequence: TGTGCCAGCAGCTTCGGTAGCGGGAGTGGGTACAATGAGCAGTTCTTC. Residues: CASSFGSGSGYNEQFF.

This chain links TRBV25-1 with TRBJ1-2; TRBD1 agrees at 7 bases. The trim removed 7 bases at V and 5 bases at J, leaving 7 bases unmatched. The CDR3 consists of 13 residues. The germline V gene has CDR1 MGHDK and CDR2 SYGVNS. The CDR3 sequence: CASTPGTAYGYTF. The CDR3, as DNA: TGTGCCAGCACCCCGGGGACAGCTTATGGCTACACCTTC.

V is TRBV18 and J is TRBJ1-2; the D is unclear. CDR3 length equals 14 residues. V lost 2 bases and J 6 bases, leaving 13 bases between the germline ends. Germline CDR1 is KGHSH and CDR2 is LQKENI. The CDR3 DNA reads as TGTGCCAGCTCACCAACCGGGAATGACCATGGCTACACCTTC. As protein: CASSPTGNDHGYTF.

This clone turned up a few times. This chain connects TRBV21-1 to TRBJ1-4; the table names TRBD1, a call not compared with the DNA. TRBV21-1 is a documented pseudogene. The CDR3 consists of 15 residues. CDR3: CASSRGDRVNEKLFF. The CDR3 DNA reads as TGTGCCAGCAGCAGGGGGGACAGGGTAAATGAAAAACTGTTTTTT.

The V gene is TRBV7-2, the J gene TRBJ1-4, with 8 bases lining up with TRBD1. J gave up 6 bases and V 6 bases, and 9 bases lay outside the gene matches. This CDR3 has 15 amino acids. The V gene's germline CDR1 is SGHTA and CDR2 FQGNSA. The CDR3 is CASRLTGDRDEKLFF. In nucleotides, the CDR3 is TGTGCCAGCAGGTTGACAGGGGATAGGGATGAAAAACTGTTTTTT. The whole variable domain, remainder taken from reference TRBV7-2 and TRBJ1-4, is GAGVSQSPSNKVTEKGKDVELRCDPISGHTALYWYRQSLGQGLEFLIYFQGNSAPDKSGLPSDRFSAERTGGSVSTLTIQRTQQEDSAVYLCASRLTGDRDEKLFFGSGTQLSVL.

The CDR3 DNA reads as TGCAGCGCAGAAAAGGGGGCAGCGATGAACACTGAAGCTTTCTTT. It yields the protein CSAEKGAAMNTEAFF. This rearrangement joins TRBV29-1 to TRBJ1-1; TRBD1 aligns across 7 bases. With 7 bases clipped from V and 0 bases from J, the junction kept 11 bases outside the gene matches. The germline CDR1 and CDR2 sequences are SQVTM and ANQGSEA. This CDR3 has 15 amino acids.

CDR3 nucleotides: TGTGCCAGCAGCTTAGGCCCAGGGGGAAATAATTCACCCCTCCACTTT. As protein: CASSLGPGGNNSPLHF. V usage is TRBV13 and J usage is TRBJ1-6; TRBD1 aligns across 7 bases. Trimming took 0 bases from V and 5 from J; bases not matched to a gene: 4. Germline loops: CDR1 PRHDT, CDR2 FYEKMQ (reference sequence). The CDR3 sequence is 16 residues long.

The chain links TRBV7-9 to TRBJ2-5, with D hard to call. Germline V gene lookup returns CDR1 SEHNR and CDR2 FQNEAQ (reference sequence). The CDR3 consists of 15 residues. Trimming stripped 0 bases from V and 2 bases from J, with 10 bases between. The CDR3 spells CASSLAGPHQETQYF. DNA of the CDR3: TGTGCCAGCAGCTTAGCGGGCCCCCATCAAGAGACCCAGTACTTC.

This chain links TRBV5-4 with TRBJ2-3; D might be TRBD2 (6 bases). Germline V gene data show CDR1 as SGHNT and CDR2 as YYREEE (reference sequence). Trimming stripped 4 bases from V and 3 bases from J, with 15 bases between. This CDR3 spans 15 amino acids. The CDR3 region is CASSPPGLSTDTQYF. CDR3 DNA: TGTGCCAGCAGCCCCCCGGGACTTTCGACAGATACGCAGTATTTT.

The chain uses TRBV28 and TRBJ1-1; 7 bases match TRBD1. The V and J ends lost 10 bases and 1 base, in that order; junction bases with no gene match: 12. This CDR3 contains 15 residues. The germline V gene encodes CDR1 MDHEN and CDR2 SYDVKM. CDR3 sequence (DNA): TGTGCCACTCAGACAGGGCCCGCCGGGAACACTGAAGCTTTCTTT. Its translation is CATQTGPAGNTEAFF.

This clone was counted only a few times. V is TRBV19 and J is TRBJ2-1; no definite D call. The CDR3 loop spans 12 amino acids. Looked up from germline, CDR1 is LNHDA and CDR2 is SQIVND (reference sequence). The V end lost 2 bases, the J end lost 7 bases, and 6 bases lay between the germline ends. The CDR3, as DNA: TGTGCCAGTAGTATACACGAGAATGAGCAGTTCTTC. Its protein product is CASSIHENEQFF. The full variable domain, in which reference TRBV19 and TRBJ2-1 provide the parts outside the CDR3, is DGGITQSPKYLFRKEGQNVTLSCEQNLNHDAMYWYRQDPGQGLRLIYYSQIVNDFQKGDIAEGYSVSREKKESFPLTVTSAQKNPTAFYLCASSIHENEQFFGPGTRLTVL.

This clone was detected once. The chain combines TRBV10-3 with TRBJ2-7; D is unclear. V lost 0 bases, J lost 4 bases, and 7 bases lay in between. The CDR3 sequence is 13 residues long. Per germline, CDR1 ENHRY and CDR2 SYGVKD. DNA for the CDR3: TGTGCCATCAGTGAGTCCTTCCGGTACGAGCAGTACTTC. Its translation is CAISESFRYEQYF.